The next 13 T cell receptor beta chains were all read from a single sample in a study of Graves' ophthalmopathy and Graves' hyperthyroidism. RNA served as the template for amplifying TCR beta CDR3 regions. An opening RT-PCR round employed HTBI primers and preceded a second-round multiplex PCR. Each CDR3 protein gets one entry after TCRdb re-called the multiplex PCR reads with MiXCR. The sample shows 650,000 to 800,000 distinct CDR3 sequences, roughly 39% of them seen only once. The specimen sequenced was peripheral blood. Receptors originate from an adult man with Graves' ophthalmopathy.

This clonotype was picked up a small number of times. The chain links TRBV6-1 to TRBJ2-7; the D call may be TRBD1 or TRBD2 (6 bases each). There are 14 residues in the CDR3. V was shortened by 6 bases and J by 3 bases, with 15 bases between the two germline ends. Looked up from germline, CDR1 is MNHNS and CDR2 is SASEGT. The CDR3 DNA reads TGTGCCAGCAGGCTGGGGGGCGGACACTACGAGCAGTACTTC. This sequence encodes CASRLGGGHYEQYF.

There are many counts of this clonotype. The V and J genes are TRBV7-6 and TRBJ2-5; D is undetermined. The V end was cut by 1 base, the J end by 4 bases, with 10 bases between. CDR1 is SGHVS, CDR2 FNYEAQ, per germline. This CDR3 region has 14 residues. The CDR3 loop reads CASSLVAARETQYF. The DNA of the CDR3 is TGTGCCAGCAGCTTAGTTGCAGCCCGAGAGACCCAGTACTTC. Filled out from reference TRBV7-6 and TRBJ2-5, the complete variable domain reads GAGVSQSPRYKVTKRGQDVALRCDPISGHVSLYWYRQALGQGPEFLTYFNYEAQQDKSGLPNDRFSAERPEGSISTLTIQRTEQRDSAMYRCASSLVAARETQYFGPGTRLLVL.

This clonotype was seen ten or more times. V gene TRBV12-3 or TRBV12-4 combines with J gene TRBJ1-6; no reliable D call. Between the trimmed V and J ends, which lost 5 bases and 7 bases, there was a span of 12 bases. The CDR3 consists of 14 residues. As DNA, the CDR3 is TGTGCCAGCAGTATCGGTCAAGGGAATTCACCCCTCCACTTT. It encodes CASSIGQGNSPLHF.

The gene calls are TRBV29-1 and TRBJ2-7; D possibly corresponds to TRBD2 (5 bases). This CDR3 contains 12 residues. Germline V gives CDR1 SQVTM, CDR2 ANQGSEA. The CDR3 spells CSYGPGSYEQYF. CDR3 coding DNA: TGCAGTTACGGCCCGGGGTCCTACGAGCAGTACTTC.

Remarks on this clonotype: Just one base apart from a much larger clone, this may be a read error. V gene TRBV2 combines with J gene TRBJ1-5, with 9 bases aligning to TRBD1. The CDR3 is 15 residues long. Germline-derived CDR1 and CDR2 are SNHLY and FYNNEI. With V trimmed by 6 bases and J by 3 bases, 6 bases remained unmatched. The CDR3 DNA reads TGTGCCAGCAGCCAAGGGACAGGGTACAATCAGCCCCAGCATTTT. Translation gives CASSQGTGYNQPQHF.

This clonotype came up a few times. V gene TRBV10-2 combines with J gene TRBJ1-5, with 8 bases identical to TRBD1. The germline V gene encodes CDR1 WSHSY and CDR2 SAAADI. The CDR3 has 14 amino acids. Trimming took 4 bases from V and 9 from J; bases not matched to a gene: 8. Here the CDR3 DNA reads TGCGCCAGCAGTGGGGCAGGGGGCCGGGGGCCCCAGCATTTT. Translating it yields CASSGAGGRGPQHF.

This clonotype was seen a handful of times. The chain uses TRBV12-3 or TRBV12-4 and TRBJ1-4, with TRBD1 identical over 8 bases. J gave up 5 bases and V 1 base, and 12 bases lay outside the gene matches. The CDR3 is 18 residues long. The CDR3 loop reads CASSLVVGTGTQNEKLFF. CDR3 DNA: TGTGCCAGCAGTTTAGTAGTTGGGACAGGCACTCAAAATGAAAAACTGTTTTTT.

The genes are TRBV4-3 and TRBJ2-7; 8 bases align to TRBD1. Per the germline V gene, CDR1 is LGHNA and CDR2 is YSLEER. The ends lost 1 base at V and 3 bases at J; junction bases unmatched: 5. This CDR3 is built from 15 residues. The CDR3 DNA sequence: TGCGCCAGCAGCCAAGTGACAGGGGCGATCTACGAGCAGTACTTC. Its protein is CASSQVTGAIYEQYF.

The sample holds a few counts of this clonotype. One junction end disagrees with the germline gene, perhaps due to a read error. The gene calls are TRBV10-3 and TRBJ1-6, with TRBD1 identical over 7 bases. The CDR3 spans 18 residues. Per germline, CDR1 ENHRY and CDR2 SYGVKD. The CDR3 coding sequence is TGTGCCAGCAGTTACCCACGCGGGCGAAGGACAGGCTTTTCACCCCTCCACTTT. This translates into CASSYPRGRRTGFSPLHF.

The V and J genes are TRBV11-2 and TRBJ2-5; D is possibly TRBD1 (5 bases). There are 16 residues in the CDR3. The germline gives CDR1 SGHAT, CDR2 FQNNGV. The V gene lost 0 bases and the J gene lost 0 bases, with 11 bases spanning the gap. The CDR3 spells CASSLDLWGYQETQYF. The DNA of the CDR3 is TGTGCCAGCAGCTTAGATCTATGGGGCTACCAAGAGACCCAGTACTTC.

In this sample, this clonotype turned up once. The CDR3 nucleotides are TGTGCCAGCAGCGTGGGACAGGGAAGGAATGGCTACACCTTC. Its protein is CASSVGQGRNGYTF. The V and J genes are TRBV7-6 and TRBJ1-2; 9 bases are shared with TRBD1. V shed 5 bases and J 6 bases; nucleotides not matched to a gene: 7. This CDR3 is built from 14 residues. Looked up from germline, CDR1 is SGHVS and CDR2 is FNYEAQ.

A remark on this clonotype: Lacking the conserved final phenylalanine or tryptophan, this CDR3 likely reflects a read error. The DNA is left out, because the CDR3 cannot be placed on it with certainty; the CDR3 is given as TCRdb lists it. The chain has TRBV7-3 and TRBJ2-5. Germline V lookup: CDR1 SGHTA, CDR2 FQGTGA. The CDR3 comprises 9 residues, both ends counted. CDR3: CASSPTSTS.

This clonotype was detected ten times or more. V is TRBV20-1 and J is TRBJ2-5, with 12 bases lining up with TRBD2. V shed 0 bases and J 5 bases; nucleotides not matched to a gene: 4. This CDR3 is 15 amino acids long. The germline gives CDR1 DFQATT, CDR2 SNEGSKA (reference sequence). The CDR3 bases are TGCAGTGCTAGAGATCCTAGCGGGGGGGCGGAGACCCAGTACTTC. Amino acid sequence: CSARDPSGGAETQYF.